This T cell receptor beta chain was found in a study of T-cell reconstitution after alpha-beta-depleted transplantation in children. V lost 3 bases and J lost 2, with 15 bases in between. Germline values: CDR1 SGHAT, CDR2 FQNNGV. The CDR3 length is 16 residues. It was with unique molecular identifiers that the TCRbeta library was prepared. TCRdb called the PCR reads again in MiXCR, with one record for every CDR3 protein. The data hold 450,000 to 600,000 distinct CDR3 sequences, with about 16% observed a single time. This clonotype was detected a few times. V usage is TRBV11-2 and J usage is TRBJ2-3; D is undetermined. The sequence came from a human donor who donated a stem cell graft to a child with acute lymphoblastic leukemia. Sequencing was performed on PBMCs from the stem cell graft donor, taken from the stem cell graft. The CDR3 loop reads CASSFGLLAFTDTQYF. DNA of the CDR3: TGTGCCAGCAGCTTCGGGCTCCTTGCCTTCACAGATACGCAGTATTTT. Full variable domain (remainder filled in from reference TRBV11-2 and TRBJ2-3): EAGVAQSPRYKIIEKRQSVAFWCNPISGHATLYWYQQILGQGPKLLIQFQNNGVVDDSQLPKDRFSAERLKGVDSTLKIQPAKLEDSAVYLCASSFGLLAFTDTQYFGPGTRLTVL.